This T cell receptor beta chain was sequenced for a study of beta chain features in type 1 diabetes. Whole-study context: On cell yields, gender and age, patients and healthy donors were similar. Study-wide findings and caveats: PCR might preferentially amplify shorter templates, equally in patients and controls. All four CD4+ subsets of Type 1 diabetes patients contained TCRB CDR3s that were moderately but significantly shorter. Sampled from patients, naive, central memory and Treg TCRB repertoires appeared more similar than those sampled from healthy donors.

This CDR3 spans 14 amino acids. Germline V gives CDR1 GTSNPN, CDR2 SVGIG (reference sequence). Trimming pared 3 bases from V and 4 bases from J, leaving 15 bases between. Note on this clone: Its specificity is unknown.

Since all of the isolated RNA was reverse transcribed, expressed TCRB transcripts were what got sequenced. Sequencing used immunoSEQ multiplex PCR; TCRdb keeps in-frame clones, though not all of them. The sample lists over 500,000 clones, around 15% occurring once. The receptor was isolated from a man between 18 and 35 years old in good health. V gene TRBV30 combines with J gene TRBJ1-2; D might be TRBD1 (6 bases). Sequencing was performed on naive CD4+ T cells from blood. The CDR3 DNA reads TGTGCCTGGAGGTTAACAGGGATCGTCTATGGCTACACCTTC. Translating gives CAWRLTGIVYGYTF.